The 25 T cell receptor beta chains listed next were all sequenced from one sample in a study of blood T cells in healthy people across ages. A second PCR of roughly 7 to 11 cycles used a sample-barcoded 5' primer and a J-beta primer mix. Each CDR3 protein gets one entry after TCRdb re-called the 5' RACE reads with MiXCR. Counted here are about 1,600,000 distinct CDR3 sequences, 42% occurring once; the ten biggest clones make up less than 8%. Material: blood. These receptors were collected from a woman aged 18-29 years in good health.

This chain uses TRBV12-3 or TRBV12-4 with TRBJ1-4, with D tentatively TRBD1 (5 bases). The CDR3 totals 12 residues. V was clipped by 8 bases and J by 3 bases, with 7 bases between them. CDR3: CASEGPNEKLFF. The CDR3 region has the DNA TGTGCCAGCGAGGGGCCTAATGAAAAACTGTTTTTT.

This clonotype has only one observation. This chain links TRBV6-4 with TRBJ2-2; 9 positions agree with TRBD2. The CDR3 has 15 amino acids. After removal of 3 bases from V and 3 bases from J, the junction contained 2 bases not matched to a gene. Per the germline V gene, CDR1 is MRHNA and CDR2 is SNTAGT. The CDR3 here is CASSEVAGDTGELFF. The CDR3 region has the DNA TGTGCCAGCAGTGAAGTAGCGGGGGACACCGGGGAGCTGTTTTTT.

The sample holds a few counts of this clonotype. The CDR3 region has the DNA TGTGCCAGCAGTGCGGGCCACGCCTTGGGAAATGAAAAACTGTTTTTT. Amino acid sequence: CASSAGHALGNEKLFF. V usage is TRBV2 and J usage is TRBJ1-4; D not resolved. This CDR3 is 16 amino acids long. The V end lost 4 bases, the J end lost 5 bases, and 17 bases lay between the germline ends. Per germline, CDR1 SNHLY and CDR2 FYNNEI.

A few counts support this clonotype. CDR3 DNA: TGTGCCAGCAGCGAGGGTGCGTCGGGAAATAGGGGAGGAGAGCAGTTCTTC. This translates into CASSEGASGNRGGEQFF. This chain uses TRBV7-2 with TRBJ2-1, with D maybe TRBD2 (6 bases). Germline CDR1 SGHTA, CDR2 FQGNSA. There are 17 residues in the CDR3. V lost 5 bases and J 10 bases, leaving 27 bases between the germline ends. Looking up the rest from reference TRBV7-2 and TRBJ2-1 gives the full variable domain: GAGVSQSPSNKVTEKGKDVELRCDPISGHTALYWYRQSLGQGLEFLIYFQGNSAPDKSGLPSDRFSAERTGGSVSTLTIQRTQQEDSAVYLCASSEGASGNRGGEQFFGPGTRLTVL.

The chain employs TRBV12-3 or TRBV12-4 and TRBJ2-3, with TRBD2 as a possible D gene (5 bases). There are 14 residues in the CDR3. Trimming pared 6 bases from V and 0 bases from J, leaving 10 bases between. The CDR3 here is CASRSAESTDTQYF. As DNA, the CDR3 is TGTGCCAGCAGGTCAGCGGAGAGCACAGATACGCAGTATTTT.

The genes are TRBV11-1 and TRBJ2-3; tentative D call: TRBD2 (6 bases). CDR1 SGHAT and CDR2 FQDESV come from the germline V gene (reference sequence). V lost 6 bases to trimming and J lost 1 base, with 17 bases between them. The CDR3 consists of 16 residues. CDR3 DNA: TGTGCCAGCAGTTCTCCAACCCAGCGGGGCACAGATACGCAGTATTTT. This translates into CASSSPTQRGTDTQYF.

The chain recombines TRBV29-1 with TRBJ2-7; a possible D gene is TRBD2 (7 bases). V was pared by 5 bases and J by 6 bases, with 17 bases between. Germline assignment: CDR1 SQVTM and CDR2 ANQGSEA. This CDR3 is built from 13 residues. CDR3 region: CSVPGTSGGEQYF. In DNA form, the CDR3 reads TGCAGCGTTCCCGGGACATCGGGGGGCGAGCAGTACTTC.

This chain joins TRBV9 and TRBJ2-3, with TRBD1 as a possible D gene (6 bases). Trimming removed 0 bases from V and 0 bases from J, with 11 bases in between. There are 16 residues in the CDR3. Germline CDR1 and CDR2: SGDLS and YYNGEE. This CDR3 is CASSVGGGISTDTQYF. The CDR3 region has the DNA TGTGCCAGCAGCGTAGGTGGGGGCATTAGCACAGATACGCAGTATTTT.

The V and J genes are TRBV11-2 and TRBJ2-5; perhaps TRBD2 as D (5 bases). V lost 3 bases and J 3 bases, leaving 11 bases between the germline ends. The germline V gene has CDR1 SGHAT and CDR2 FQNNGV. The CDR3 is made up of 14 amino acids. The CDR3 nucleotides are TGTGCCAGCAGCTTCAGTTCCGGGAAAGAGACCCAGTACTTC. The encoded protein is CASSFSSGKETQYF.

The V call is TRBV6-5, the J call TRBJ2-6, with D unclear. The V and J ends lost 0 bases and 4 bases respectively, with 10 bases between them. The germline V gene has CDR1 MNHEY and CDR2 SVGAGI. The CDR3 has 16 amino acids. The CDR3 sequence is CASSYSIIPGANVLTF. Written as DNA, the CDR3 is TGTGCCAGCAGTTACTCAATCATCCCCGGGGCCAACGTCCTGACTTTC.

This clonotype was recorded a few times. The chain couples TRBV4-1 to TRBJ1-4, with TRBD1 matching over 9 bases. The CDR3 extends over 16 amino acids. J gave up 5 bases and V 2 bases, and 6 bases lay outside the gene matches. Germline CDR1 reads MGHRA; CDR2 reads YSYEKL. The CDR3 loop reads CASSQITGGVNEKLFF. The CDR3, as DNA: TGCGCCAGCAGCCAAATTACAGGGGGCGTGAATGAAAAACTGTTTTTT.

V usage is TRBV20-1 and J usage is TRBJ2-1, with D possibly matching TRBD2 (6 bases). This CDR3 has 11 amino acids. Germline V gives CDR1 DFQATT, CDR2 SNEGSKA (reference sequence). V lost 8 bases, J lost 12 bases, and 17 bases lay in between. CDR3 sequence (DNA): TGCAGTCTGGCGGGGACGACGCGGCAGTTCTTC. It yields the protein CSLAGTTRQFF.

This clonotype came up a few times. The CDR3 protein is CASSEKGANTEAFF. The DNA for the CDR3 is TGTGCCAGCAGTGAAAAGGGAGCGAACACTGAAGCTTTCTTT. The chain combines TRBV2 with TRBJ1-1; D not certain. V was pared by 2 bases and J by 1 base, with 8 bases between. CDR3 length: 14 amino acids. Germline V gene sequence: CDR1 SNHLY, CDR2 FYNNEI.

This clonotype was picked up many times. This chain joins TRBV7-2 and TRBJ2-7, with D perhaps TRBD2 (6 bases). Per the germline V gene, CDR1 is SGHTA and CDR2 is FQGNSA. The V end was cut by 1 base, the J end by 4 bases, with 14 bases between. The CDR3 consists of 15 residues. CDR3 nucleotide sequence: TGTGCCAGCAGCTTAGGCGGGGTGAGCTCTTACGAGCAGTACTTC. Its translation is CASSLGGVSSYEQYF.

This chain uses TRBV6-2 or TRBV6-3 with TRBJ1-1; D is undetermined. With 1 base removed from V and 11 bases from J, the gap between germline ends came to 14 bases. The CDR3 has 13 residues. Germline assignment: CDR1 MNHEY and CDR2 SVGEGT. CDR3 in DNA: TGTGCCAGCAGTTACTTGCCCGGGCAGGAGGCTTTCTTT. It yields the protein CASSYLPGQEAFF.

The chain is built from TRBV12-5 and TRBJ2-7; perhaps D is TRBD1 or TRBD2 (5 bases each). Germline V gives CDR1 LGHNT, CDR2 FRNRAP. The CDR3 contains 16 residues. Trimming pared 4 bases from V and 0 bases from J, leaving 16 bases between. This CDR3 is CASGWVGTPASYEQYF. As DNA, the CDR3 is TGTGCTAGTGGTTGGGTGGGGACCCCCGCCTCCTACGAGCAGTACTTC.

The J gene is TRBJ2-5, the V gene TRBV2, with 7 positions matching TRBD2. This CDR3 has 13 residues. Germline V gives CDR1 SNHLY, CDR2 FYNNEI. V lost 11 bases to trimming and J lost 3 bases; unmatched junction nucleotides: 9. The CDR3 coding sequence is TGTGCCTGCGGGGGTTCTCGGGAAGAGACCCAGTACTTC. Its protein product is CACGGSREETQYF. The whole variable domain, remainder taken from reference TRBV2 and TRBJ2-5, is EPEVTQTPSHQVTQMGQEVILRCVPISNHLYFYWYRQILGQKVEFLVSFYNNEISEKSEIFDDQFSVERPDGSNFTLKIRSTKLEDSAMYFCACGGSREETQYFGPGTRLLVL.

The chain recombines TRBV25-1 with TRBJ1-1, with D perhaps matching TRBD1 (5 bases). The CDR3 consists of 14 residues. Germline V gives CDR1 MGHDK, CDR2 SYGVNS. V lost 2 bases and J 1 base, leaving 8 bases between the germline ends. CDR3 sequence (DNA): TGTGCCAGCAGTGAAGGGGCAGGGAACACTGAAGCTTTCTTT. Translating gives CASSEGAGNTEAFF.

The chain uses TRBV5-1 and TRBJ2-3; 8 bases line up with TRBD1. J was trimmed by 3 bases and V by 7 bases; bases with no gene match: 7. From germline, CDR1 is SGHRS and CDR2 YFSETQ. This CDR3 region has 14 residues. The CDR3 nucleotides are TGCGCCAGCCGACCGGGACAGGAAACAGATACGCAGTATTTT. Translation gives CASRPGQETDTQYF. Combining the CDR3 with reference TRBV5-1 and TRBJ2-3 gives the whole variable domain KAGVTQTPRYLIKTRGQQVTLSCSPISGHRSVSWYQQTPGQGLQFLFEYFSETQRNKGNFPGRFSGRQFSNSRSEMNVSTLELGDSALYLCASRPGQETDTQYFGPGTRLTVL.

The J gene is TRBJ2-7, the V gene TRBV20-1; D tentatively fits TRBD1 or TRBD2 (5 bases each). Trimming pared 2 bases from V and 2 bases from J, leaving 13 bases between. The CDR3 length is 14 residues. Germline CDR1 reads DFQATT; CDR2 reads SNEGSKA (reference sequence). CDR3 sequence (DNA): TGCAGTGCTAGAAGGGGAGCCGGGGCCTACGAGCAGTACTTC. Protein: CSARRGAGAYEQYF.

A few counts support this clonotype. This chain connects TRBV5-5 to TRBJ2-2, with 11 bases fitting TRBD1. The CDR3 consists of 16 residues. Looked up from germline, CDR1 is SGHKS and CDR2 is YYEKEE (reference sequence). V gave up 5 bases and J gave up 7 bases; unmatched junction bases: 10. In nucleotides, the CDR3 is TGTGCCAGCAGTCTACGACCGGGACAGGGGGTCGGGGAGCTGTTTTTT. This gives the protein CASSLRPGQGVGELFF.

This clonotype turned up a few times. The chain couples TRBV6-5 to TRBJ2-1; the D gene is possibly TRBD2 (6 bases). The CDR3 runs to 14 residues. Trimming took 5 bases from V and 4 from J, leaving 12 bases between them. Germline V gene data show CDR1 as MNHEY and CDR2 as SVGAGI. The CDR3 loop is CASSLASPYNEQFF. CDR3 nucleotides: TGTGCCAGCAGTCTAGCGTCTCCTTACAATGAGCAGTTCTTC.

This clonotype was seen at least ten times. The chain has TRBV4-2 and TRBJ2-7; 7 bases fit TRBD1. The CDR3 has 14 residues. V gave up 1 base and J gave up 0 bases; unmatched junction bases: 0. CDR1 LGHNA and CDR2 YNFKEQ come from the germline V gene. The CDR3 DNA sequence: TGTGCCAGCAGCCAAGGACAGGGCTCCTACGAGCAGTACTTC. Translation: CASSQGQGSYEQYF.

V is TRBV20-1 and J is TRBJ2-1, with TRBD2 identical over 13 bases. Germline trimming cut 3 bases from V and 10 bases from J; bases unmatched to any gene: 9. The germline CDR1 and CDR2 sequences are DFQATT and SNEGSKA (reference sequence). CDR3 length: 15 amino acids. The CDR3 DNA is TGCAGTGCTAGTAGGACTAGCGGGAGCTTCGACGAGCAGTTCTTC. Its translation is CSASRTSGSFDEQFF.

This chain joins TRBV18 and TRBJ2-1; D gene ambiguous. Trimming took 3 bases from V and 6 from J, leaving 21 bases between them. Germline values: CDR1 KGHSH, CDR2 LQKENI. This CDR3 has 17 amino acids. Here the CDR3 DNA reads TGTGCCAGCTCACCGTTATCCACTGTTGCCGATCTCAATGAGCAGTTCTTC. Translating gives CASSPLSTVADLNEQFF.